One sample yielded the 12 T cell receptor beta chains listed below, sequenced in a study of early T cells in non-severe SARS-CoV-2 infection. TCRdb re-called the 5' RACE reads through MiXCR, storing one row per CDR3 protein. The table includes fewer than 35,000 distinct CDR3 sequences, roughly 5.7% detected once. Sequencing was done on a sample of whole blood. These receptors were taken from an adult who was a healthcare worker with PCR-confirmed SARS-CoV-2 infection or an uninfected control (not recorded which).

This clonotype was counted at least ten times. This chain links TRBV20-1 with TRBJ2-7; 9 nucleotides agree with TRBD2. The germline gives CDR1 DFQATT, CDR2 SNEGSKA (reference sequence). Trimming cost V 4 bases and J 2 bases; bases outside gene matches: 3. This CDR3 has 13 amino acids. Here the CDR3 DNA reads TGCAGTGCTATTGGACTAGCGACCTACGAGCAGTACTTC. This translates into CSAIGLATYEQYF.

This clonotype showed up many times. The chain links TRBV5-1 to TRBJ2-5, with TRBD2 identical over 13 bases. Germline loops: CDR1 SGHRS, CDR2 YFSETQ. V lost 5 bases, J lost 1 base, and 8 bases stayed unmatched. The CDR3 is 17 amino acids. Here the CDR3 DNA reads TGCGCCAGCAGATTCGGACTAGCGGGAGTGCGCCAAGAGACCCAGTACTTC. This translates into CASRFGLAGVRQETQYF.

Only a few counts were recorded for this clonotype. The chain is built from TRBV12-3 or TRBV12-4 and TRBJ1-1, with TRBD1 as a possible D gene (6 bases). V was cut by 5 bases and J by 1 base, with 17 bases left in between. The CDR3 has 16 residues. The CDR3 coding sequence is TGTGCCAGCAGTCTCTCCGTGGGGGCTACGAACACTGAAGCTTTCTTT. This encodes CASSLSVGATNTEAFF.

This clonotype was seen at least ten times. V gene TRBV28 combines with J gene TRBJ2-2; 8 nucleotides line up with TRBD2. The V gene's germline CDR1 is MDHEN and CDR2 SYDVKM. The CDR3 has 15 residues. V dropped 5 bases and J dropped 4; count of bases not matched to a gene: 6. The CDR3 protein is CASSLSGSGTGELFF. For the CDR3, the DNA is TGTGCCAGCAGTCTGAGCGGGAGTGGCACCGGGGAGCTGTTTTTT.

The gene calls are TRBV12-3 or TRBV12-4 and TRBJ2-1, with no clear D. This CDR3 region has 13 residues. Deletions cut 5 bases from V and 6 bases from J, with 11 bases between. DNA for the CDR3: TGTGCCAGCAGTCTTACAGCCGCCAATGAGCAGTTCTTC. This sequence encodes CASSLTAANEQFF.

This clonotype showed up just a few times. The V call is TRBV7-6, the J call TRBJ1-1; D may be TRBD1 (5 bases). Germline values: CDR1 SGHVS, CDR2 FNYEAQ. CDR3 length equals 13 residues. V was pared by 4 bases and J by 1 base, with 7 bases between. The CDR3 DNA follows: TGTGCCAGCAGCTGGGGACGGAACACTGAAGCTTTCTTT. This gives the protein CASSWGRNTEAFF.

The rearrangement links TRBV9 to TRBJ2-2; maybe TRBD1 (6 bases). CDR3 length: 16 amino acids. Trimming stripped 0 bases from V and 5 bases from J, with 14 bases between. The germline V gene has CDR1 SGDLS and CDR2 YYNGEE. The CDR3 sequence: CASSVATGIRTGELFF. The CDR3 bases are TGTGCCAGCAGCGTAGCTACAGGGATTCGGACCGGGGAGCTGTTTTTT. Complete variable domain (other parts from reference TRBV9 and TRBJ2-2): DSGVTQTPKHLITATGQRVTLRCSPRSGDLSVYWYQQSLDQGLQFLIQYYNGEERAKGNILERFSAQQFPDLHSELNLSSLELGDSALYFCASSVATGIRTGELFFGEGSRLTVL.

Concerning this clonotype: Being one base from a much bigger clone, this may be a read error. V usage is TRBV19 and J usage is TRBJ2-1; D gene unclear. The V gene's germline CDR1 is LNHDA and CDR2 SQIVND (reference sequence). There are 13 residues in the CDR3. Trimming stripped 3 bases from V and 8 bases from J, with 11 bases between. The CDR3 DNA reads TGTGCCAGTAGTATCTCGGTAGGCTATGAGCAGTTCTTC. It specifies CASSISVGYEQFF.

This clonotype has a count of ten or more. CDR3 in DNA: TGCAGCGTTCGAAACACCGGGGAGCTGTTTTTT. As protein: CSVRNTGELFF. This chain uses TRBV29-1 with TRBJ2-2; D not certain. The CDR3 is 11 amino acids. Germline CDR1 SQVTM, CDR2 ANQGSEA. Trimming shortened V by 5 bases and J by 2 bases, and 3 bases separated the two germline ends.

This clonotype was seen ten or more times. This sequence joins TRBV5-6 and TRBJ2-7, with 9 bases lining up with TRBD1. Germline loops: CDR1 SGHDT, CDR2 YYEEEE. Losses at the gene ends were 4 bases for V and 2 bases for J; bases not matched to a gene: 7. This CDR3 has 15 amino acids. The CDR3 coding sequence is TGTGCCAGCAGCCCAGGACAGGGGATCCCCTACGAGCAGTACTTC. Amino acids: CASSPGQGIPYEQYF. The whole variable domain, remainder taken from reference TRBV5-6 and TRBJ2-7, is DAGVTQSPTHLIKTRGQQVTLRCSPKSGHDTVSWYQQALGQGPQFIFQYYEEEERQRGNFPDRFSGHQFPNYSSELNVNALLLGDSALYLCASSPGQGIPYEQYFGPGTRLTVT.

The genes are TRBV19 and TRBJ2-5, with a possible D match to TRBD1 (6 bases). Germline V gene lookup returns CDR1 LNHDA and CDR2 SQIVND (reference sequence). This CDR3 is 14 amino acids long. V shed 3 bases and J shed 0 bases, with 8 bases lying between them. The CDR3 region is CASSMAGDQETQYF. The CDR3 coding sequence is TGTGCCAGTAGTATGGCAGGGGACCAAGAGACCCAGTACTTC.

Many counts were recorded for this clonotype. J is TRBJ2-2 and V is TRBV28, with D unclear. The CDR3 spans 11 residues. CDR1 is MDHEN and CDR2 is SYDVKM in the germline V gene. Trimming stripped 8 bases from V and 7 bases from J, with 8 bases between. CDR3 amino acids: CASGAIGELFF. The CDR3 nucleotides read TGTGCCAGCGGCGCGATCGGGGAGCTGTTTTTT. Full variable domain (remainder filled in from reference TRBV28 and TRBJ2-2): DVKVTQSSRYLVKRTGEKVFLECVQDMDHENMFWYRQDPGLGLRLIYFSYDVKMKEKGDIPEGYSVSREKKERFSLILESASTNQTSMYLCASGAIGELFFGEGSRLTVL.